The clone carrying this T cell receptor beta chain has just a few counts. No antigen is known for it. TCRdb called the 5' RACE reads again in MiXCR, with one record for every CDR3 protein. Altogether approximately 440,000 distinct CDR3 sequences are present, 20% being singletons, with the ten largest covering about 8.1%. The data were obtained in a study of T-cell memory formation after mild COVID-19. General study findings and limits: A balance of CD4 and CD8 characterized clones contracting day 15 to 85, whereas later expanders leaned CD4+. Memory from before infection featured some responding clones, which suggests cross-reactive memory joined. Mainly CM and EM harbored the contracting CD4+ clones; mainly EMRA harbored the CD8+ ones. A second wave of clones peaked on day 37, and their SARS-CoV-2 specificity went unconfirmed.

The germline V gene encodes CDR1 DFQATT and CDR2 SNEGSKA (reference sequence). The CDR3 has 16 amino acids. Trimming removed 4 bases at V and 5 bases at J, with 21 bases between. The chain is built from TRBV20-1 and TRBJ2-1; D not certain. The source of this sequence is an adult woman who had mild COVID-19 (a few samples of this study predate the infection). Cell type and time point are not known. Sequencing was carried out using PBMCs or a T cell subset sorted from them (not recorded which). CDR3 nucleotides: TGCAGTGCTACGGACCGCTCCCGGCCTTATCACAATGAGCAGTTCTTC. Residues: CSATDRSRPYHNEQFF.